A single T cell receptor beta chain is shown here with its context. Its target is not known. These data belong to a study of vaccination effects on CD4 cells after COVID-19. Study-level findings and limits: After vaccination, at late timepoints, clones induced by infection and by vaccine contracted markedly. The study enrolled few convalescent patients and sampled no early post-infection timepoints.

Antigen-specific CD4+ T cell clonotypes were called by their expansion after viral peptide-pool culture in ViraFEST. CD4+ T cell isolation took place after 10 days of culture. Recipients of the vaccine had no prior SARS-CoV-2 infection and negative nucleocapsid antibodies. Every well got a few million PBMC, which were grown with about 10 IU/ml IL-2 and about 10 ug/ml peptides. On days 3 and 7, fresh IL-2 medium replaced half the medium. Here immunoSEQ multiplex PCR was the method, and the copy in TCRdb shows in-frame clones only, minus some. This table has tens of thousands of clones, 70% to 80% appearing once. Germline CDR1 reads GTSNPN; CDR2 reads SVGIG (reference sequence). The CDR3 consists of 13 residues. Trimming at V came to 4 bases and at J to 3 bases, leaving 4 bases not matched to a gene.

This TCR derives from a human donor who received a COVID-19 vaccine. This specimen was CD4+ T cells from PBMCs cultured with HCoV-NL63 spike peptides, taken before COVID-19 vaccination. The chain joins TRBV30 to TRBJ1-2; 8 bases are a match to TRBD1. In nucleotides, the CDR3 is TGTGCCTGGAAGGCAGGGGGCGACTATGGCTACACCTTC. This gives the protein CAWKAGGDYGYTF.